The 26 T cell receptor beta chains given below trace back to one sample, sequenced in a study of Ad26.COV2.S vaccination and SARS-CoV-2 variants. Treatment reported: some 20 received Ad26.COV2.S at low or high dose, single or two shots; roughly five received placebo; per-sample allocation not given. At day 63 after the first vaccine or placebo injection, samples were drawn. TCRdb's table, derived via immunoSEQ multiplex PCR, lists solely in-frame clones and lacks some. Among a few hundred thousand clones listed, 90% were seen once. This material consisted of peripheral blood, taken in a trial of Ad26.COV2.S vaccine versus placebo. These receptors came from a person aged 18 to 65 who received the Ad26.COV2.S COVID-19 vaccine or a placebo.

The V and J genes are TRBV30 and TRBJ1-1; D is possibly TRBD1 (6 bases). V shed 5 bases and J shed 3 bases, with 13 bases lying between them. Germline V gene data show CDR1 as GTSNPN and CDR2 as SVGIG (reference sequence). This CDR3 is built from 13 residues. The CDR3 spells CAWVGQLDTEAFF. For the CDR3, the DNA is TGTGCCTGGGTAGGACAGTTGGACACTGAAGCTTTCTTT.

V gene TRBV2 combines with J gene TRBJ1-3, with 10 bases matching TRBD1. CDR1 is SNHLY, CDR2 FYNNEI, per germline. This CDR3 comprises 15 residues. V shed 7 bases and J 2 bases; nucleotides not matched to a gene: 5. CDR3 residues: CASTDRGLTGNTIYF. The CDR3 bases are TGTGCCAGCACCGACAGGGGGCTTACTGGAAACACCATATATTTT.

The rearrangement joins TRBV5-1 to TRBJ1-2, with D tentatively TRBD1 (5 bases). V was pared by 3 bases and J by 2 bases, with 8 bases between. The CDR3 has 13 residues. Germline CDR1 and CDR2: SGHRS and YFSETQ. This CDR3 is CASSSGGNYGYTF. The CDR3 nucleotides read TGCGCCAGCAGCTCTGGGGGGAACTATGGCTACACCTTC. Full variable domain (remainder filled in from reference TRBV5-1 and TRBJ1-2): KAGVTQTPRYLIKTRGQQVTLSCSPISGHRSVSWYQQTPGQGLQFLFEYFSETQRNKGNFPGRFSGRQFSNSRSEMNVSTLELGDSALYLCASSSGGNYGYTFGSGTRLTVV.

The CDR3 DNA follows: TGTGCCTGGAGGGGGCGGGCCGTCACAGATACGCAGTATTTT. It is translated as CAWRGRAVTDTQYF. J is TRBJ2-3 and V is TRBV30; either TRBD1 or TRBD2 may supply D (5 bases each). The CDR3 runs 14 residues. Germline assignment: CDR1 GTSNPN and CDR2 SVGIG (reference sequence). V was cut by 3 bases and J by 2 bases, with 12 bases left in between.

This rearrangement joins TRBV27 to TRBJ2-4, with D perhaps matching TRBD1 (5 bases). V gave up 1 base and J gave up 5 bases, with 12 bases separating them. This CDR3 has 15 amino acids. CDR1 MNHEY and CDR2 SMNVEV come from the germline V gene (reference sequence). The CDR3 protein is CASSLFLGPQNIQYF. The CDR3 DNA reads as TGTGCCAGCAGTTTATTCCTGGGGCCCCAAAACATTCAGTACTTC.

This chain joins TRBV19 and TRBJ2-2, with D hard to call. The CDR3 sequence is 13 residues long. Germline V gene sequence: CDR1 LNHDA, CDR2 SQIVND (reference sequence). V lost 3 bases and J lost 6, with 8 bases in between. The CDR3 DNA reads TGTGCCAGTAGTATTTCTGTTCCCGGGGAGCTGTTTTTT. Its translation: CASSISVPGELFF. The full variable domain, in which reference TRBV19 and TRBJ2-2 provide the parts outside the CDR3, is DGGITQSPKYLFRKEGQNVTLSCEQNLNHDAMYWYRQDPGQGLRLIYYSQIVNDFQKGDIAEGYSVSREKKESFPLTVTSAQKNPTAFYLCASSISVPGELFFGEGSRLTVL.

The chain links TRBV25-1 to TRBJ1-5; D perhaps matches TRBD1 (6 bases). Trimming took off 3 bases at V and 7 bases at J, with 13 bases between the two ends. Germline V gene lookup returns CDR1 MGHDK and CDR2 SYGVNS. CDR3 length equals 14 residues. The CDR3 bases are TGTGCCAGCAGTGACTACAGGGCCCCCCAGCCCCAGCATTTT. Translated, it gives CASSDYRAPQPQHF. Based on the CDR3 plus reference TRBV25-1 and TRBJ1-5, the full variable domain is EADIYQTPRYLVIGTGKKITLECSQTMGHDKMYWYQQDPGMELHLIHYSYGVNSTEKGDLSSESTVSRIRTEHFPLTLESARPSHTSQYLCASSDYRAPQPQHFGDGTRLSIL.

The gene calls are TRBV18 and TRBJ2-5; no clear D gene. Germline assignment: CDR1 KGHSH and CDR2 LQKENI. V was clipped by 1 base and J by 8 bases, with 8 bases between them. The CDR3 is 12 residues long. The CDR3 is CASSPQGSTQYF. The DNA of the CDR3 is TGTGCCAGCTCACCACAGGGTTCAACCCAGTACTTC.

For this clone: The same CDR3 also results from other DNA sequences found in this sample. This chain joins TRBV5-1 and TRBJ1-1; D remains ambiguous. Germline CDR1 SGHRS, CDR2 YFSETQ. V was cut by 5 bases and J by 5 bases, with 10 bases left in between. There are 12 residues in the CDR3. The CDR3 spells CASRGGLTEAFF. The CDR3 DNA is TGCGCCAGCAGGGGAGGGTTGACTGAAGCTTTCTTT.

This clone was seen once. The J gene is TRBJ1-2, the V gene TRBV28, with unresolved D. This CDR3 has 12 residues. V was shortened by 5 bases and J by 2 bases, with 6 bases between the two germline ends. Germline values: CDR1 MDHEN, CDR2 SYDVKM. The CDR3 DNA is TGTGCCAGCAGTGCACAGAACTATGGCTACACCTTC. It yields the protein CASSAQNYGYTF.

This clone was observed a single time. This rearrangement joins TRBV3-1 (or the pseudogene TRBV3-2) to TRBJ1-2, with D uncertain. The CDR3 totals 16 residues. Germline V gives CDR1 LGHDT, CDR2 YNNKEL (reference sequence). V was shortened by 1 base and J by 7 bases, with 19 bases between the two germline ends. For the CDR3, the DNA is TGTGCCAGCAGCCAAGGCCTTAGGACCGCCCATGTTGGCTACACCTTC. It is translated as CASSQGLRTAHVGYTF.

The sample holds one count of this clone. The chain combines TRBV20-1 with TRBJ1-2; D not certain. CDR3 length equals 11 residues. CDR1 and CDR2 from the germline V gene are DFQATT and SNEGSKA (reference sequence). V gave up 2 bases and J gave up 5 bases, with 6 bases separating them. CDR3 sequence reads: CSARQSYGYTF. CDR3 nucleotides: TGCAGTGCTAGACAGTCGTATGGCTACACCTTC.

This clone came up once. This CDR3 reads CAISESVIWAYNEQFF. CDR3 nucleotide sequence: TGTGCCATCAGTGAGTCGGTGATATGGGCCTACAATGAGCAGTTCTTC. The chain is built from TRBV10-3 and TRBJ2-1; D is uncertain. Trimming removed 0 bases from V and 2 bases from J, with 11 bases in between. Germline assignment: CDR1 ENHRY and CDR2 SYGVKD. This CDR3 spans 16 amino acids.

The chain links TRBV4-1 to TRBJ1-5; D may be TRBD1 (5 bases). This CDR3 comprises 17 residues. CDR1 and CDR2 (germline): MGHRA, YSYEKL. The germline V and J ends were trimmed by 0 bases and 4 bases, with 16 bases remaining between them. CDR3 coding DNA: TGCGCCAGCAGCCAAGAGCGCGGTGGGACGGGAAATCAGCCCCAGCATTTT. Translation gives CASSQERGGTGNQPQHF.

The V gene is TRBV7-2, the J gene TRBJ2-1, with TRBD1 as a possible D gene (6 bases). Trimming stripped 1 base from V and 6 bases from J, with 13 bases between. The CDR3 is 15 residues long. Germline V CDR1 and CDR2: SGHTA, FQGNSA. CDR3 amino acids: CASSLDSGRGNEQFF. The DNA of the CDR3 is TGTGCCAGCAGCTTAGATTCGGGCAGGGGCAATGAGCAGTTCTTC.

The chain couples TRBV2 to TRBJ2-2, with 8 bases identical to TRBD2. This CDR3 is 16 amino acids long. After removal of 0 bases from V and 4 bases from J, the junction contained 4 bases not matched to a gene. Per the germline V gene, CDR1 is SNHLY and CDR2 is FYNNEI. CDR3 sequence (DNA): TGTGCCAGCAGTGAAGCGGGAGCGGGGGCCACCGGGGAGCTGTTTTTT. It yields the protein CASSEAGAGATGELFF.

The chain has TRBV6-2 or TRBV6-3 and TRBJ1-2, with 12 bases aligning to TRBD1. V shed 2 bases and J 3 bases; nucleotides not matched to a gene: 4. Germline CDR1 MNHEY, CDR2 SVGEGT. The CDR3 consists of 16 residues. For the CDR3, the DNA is TGTGCCAGCAGTTACGCAGGGACAGGGGGCCACTATGGCTACACCTTC. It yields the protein CASSYAGTGGHYGYTF.

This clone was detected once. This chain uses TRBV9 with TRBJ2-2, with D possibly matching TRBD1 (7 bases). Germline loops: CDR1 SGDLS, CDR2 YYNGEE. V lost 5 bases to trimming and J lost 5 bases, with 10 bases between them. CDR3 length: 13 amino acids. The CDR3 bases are TGTGCCAGCAGACCAGGGGGGACCGGGGAGCTGTTTTTT. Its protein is CASRPGGTGELFF.

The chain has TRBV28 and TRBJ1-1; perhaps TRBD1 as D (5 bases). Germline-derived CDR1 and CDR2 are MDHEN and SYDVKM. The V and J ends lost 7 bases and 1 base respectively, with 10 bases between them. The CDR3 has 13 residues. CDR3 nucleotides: TGTGCCAGCATCCGTGGGGGGAACACTGAAGCTTTCTTT. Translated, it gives CASIRGGNTEAFF.

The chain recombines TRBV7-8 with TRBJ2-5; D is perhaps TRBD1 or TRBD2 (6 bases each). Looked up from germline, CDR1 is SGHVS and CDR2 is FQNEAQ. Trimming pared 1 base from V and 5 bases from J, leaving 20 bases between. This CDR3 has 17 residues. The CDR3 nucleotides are TGTGCCAGCAGCTTAGTTCGGCGGGAAGGGGGTAGGGAGACCCAGTACTTC. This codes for CASSLVRREGGRETQYF.

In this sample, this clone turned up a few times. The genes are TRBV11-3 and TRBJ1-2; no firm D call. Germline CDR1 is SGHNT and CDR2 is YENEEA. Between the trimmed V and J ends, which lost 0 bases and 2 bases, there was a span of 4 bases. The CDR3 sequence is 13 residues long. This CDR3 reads CASSLEVNYGYTF. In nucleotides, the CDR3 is TGTGCCAGCAGCTTAGAGGTAAACTATGGCTACACCTTC.

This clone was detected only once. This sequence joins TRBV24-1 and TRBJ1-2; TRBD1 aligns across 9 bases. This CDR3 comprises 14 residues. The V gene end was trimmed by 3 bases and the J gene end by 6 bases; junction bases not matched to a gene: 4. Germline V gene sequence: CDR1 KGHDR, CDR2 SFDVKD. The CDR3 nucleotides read TGTGCCACCAGTGATCCCGGGACAGGGAATGGCTACACCTTC. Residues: CATSDPGTGNGYTF.

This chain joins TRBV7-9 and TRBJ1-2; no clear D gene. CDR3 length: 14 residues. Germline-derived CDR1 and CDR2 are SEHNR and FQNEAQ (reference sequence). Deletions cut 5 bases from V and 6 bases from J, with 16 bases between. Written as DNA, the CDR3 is TGTGCCAGCAGCCGCCTGGGGTGGCAGGATGGCTACACCTTC. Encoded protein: CASSRLGWQDGYTF.

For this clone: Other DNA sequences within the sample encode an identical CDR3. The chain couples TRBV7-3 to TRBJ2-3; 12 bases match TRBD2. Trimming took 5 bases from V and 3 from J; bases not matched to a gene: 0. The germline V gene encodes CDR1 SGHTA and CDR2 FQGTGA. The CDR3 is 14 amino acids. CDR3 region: CASSLAGGTDTQYF. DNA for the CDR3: TGTGCCAGCAGCCTAGCGGGAGGGACAGATACGCAGTATTTT. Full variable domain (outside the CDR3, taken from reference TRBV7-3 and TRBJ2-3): GAGVSQTPSNKVTEKGKYVELRCDPISGHTALYWYRQSLGQGPEFLIYFQGTGAADDSGLPNDRFFAVRPEGSVSTLKIQRTERGDSAVYLCASSLAGGTDTQYFGPGTRLTVL.

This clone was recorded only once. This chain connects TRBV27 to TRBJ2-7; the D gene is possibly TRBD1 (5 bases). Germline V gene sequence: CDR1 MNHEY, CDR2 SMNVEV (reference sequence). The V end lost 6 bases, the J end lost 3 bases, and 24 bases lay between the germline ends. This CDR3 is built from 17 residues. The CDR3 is CASRPFSAGRTLYEQYF. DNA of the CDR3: TGTGCCAGCAGGCCATTTTCGGCAGGGCGAACTCTCTACGAGCAGTACTTC.

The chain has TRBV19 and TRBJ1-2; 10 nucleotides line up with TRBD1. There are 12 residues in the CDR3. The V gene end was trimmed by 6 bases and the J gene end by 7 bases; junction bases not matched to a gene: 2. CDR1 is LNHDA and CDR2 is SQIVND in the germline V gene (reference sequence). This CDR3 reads CASRGQGFGYTF. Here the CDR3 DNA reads TGTGCCAGTAGGGGACAGGGGTTTGGCTACACCTTC.